This T cell receptor (beta chain) was profiled in a study of blood T cell repertoires in COVID-19. Turning to the study itself: COVID-19 samples collected from the United States, Italy and Spain covered acute and convalescent phases.

The CDR3 runs 16 residues. V was pared by 3 bases and J by 4 bases, with 10 bases of the junction left unmatched. Germline V gene data show CDR1 as SGHTA and CDR2 as FQGNSA. Assay used: immunoSEQ multiplex PCR; TCRdb lists only in-frame clones, some missing. The table lists fewer than 60,000 clones, about 83% of them singletons. The sequence was collected from a human donor in a cohort sampled during active COVID-19. The sample was peripheral blood. The chain carries TRBV7-2 and TRBJ1-2, with TRBD1 matching 8 bases. CDR3: CASSFYGQGLGYGYTF. Here the CDR3 DNA reads TGTGCCAGCAGCTTCTACGGACAGGGTCTTGGCTATGGCTACACCTTC.